This entry concerns a single T cell receptor (beta chain). Its antigen is not known. The CDR3 covers 20 residues. The J segment lost 0 bases and the V segment lost 2 bases, leaving 16 bases of the junction unmatched. Germline CDR1 and CDR2: SGHDT and YYEEEE. Co-extracting RNA and DNA was done with roughly 18-32 mg of unsorted bulk tissue as input. Surgery removed the patients' primary liver carcinoma. Those patients suffered from chronic HBV infection and were treatment-naive. This sample is drawn from a study of tumor-infiltrating lymphocytes in primary liver carcinoma. Notes on the study in general: Tumor region pairs shared more overlap than did tumor-adjacent and tumor-blood pairs. Blood fell significantly below tumors in its top-250-clone fraction (p = 0.039).

TCR beta cDNA was reverse-transcribed from about 500 ng of total RNA. The reaction used a constant-region primer and ProtoScript II reverse transcriptase. Three nested multiplex PCR rounds of slightly modified ARM-PCR generated TCR beta libraries. The opening two PCR rounds, roughly 11 cycles each, paired TRBV1-TRBV30 forward primers with a C-beta reverse primer. MiXCR was run by TCRdb on the multiplex PCR reads, yielding one entry per CDR3 protein. The table lists fewer than 85,000 distinct CDR3 sequences, 65% to 75% of them singletons. The rearrangement uses TRBV5-6 and TRBJ2-2; TRBD2 matches 7 bases. The material sequenced was tumor-adjacent normal liver tissue. The sequence derives from a middle-aged man with primary liver carcinoma and hepatitis B virus infection. The CDR3 here is CASSLVISGGSHTNTGELFF. DNA of the CDR3: TGTGCCAGCAGCTTAGTAATCAGTGGCGGGAGCCATACGAACACCGGGGAGCTGTTTTTT.